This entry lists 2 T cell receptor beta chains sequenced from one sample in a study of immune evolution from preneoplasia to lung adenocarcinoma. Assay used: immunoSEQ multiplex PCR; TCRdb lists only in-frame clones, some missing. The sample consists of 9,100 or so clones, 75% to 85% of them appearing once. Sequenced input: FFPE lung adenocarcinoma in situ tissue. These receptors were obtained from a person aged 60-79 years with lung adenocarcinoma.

For the CDR3, the DNA is TGTGCCAGCGGGACAGGGGCAACTAATGAAAAACTGTTTTTT. Encoded protein: CASGTGATNEKLFF. The chain links TRBV6-5 to TRBJ1-4, with 10 nucleotides matching TRBD1. The CDR3 totals 14 residues. V lost 8 bases, J lost 0 bases, and 0 bases stayed unmatched. Germline values: CDR1 MNHEY, CDR2 SVGAGI.

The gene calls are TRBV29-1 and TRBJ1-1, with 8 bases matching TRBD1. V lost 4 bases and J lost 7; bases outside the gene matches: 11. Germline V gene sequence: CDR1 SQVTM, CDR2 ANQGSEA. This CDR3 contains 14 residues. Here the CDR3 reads CSVGGRTGSIEAFF. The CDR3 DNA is TGCAGCGTTGGAGGAAGGACAGGGAGTATTGAAGCTTTCTTT. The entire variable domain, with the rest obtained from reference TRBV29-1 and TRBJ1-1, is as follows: SAVISQKPSRDICQRGTSLTIQCQVDSQVTMMFWYRQQPGQSLTLIATANQGSEATYESGFVIDKFPISRPNLTFSTLTVSNMSPEDSSIYLCSVGGRTGSIEAFFGQGTRLTVV.